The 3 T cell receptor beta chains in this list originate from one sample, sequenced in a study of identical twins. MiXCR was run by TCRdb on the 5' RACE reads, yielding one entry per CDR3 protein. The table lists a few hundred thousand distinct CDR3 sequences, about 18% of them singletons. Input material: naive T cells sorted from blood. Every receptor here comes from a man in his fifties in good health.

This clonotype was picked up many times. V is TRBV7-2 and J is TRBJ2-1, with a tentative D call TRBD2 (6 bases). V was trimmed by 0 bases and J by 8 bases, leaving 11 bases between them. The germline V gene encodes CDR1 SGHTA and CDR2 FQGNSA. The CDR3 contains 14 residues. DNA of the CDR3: TGTGCCAGCAGCTTAGCACTGACTAGAGATGAGCAGTTCTTC. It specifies CASSLALTRDEQFF. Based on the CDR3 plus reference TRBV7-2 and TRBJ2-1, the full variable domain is GAGVSQSPSNKVTEKGKDVELRCDPISGHTALYWYRQSLGQGLEFLIYFQGNSAPDKSGLPSDRFSAERTGGSVSTLTIQRTQQEDSAVYLCASSLALTRDEQFFGPGTRLTVL.

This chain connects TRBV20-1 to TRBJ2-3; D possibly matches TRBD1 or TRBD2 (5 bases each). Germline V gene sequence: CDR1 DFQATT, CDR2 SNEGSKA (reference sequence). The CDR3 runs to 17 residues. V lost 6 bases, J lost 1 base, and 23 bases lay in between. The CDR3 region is CSASRLFGTSRTDTQYF. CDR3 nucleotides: TGCAGTGCGAGCCGTCTATTTGGGACCTCTCGCACAGATACGCAGTATTTT.

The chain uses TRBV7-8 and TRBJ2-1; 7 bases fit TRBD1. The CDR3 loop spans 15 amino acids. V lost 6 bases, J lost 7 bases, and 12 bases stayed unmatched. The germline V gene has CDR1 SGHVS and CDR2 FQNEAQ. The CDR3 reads CASRLRGGFGNEQFF. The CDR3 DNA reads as TGTGCCAGCAGACTTAGAGGGGGCTTCGGGAATGAGCAGTTCTTC.